A selection of T cell receptor beta chains follows, all from one sample in a study of T cell repertoires in cytomegalovirus infection. TCRdb ran MiXCR on the reads and lists one entry per CDR3 protein. Of around 630,000 distinct CDR3 sequences in the sample, around 24% were seen once. The sequencing sample was made of CD8+ T cells from PBMCs. The origin of the receptors is a human donor in good health (CMV status not recorded). Some clones in this sample may be carry-over from other donors' samples. Both conserved end residues are part of each CDR3. D genes are given only for firm matches. A row's size may be missing; if present it is once, few, many or a size class.

>.|TRBJ2-2|few|TRBV29-1
TGCAGCGTTGAAGATCCCCAGGGCTACACCGGGGAGCTGTTTTTT
CSVEDPQGYTGELFF
>.|TRBJ1-2|once|TRBV10-3
TGTGCCATCAGTGACTCCAGGGACTATGGCTACACCTTC
CAISDSRDYGYTF
>.|TRBJ2-5|.|TRBV14
TGTGCCAGCAGCCAAGATTGGGCAGCAGGGTTTCCATTCGGGGAGACCCAGTACTTC
CASSQDWAAGFPFGETQYF
>.|TRBJ2-7|.|TRBV6-5
TGTGCCAGCAGCATACTATGGGACCGAGAAACCTACGAGCAGTACTTC
CASSILWDRETYEQYF
>.|TRBJ2-2|few|TRBV11-1
TGTGCCAGCAGCTTAGCGCGAAAAGGAATCGGGAACACCGGGGAGCTGTTTTTT
CASSLARKGIGNTGELFF
>TRBD2|TRBJ2-1|few|TRBV20-1
TGCAGTGCTCCCTCAGATAGCGGGGGGGTTGATGAGCAGTTCTTC
CSAPSDSGGVDEQFF
>.|TRBJ2-5|few|TRBV27
TGTGCCAGCAGTGCCGTGAAGGGGAGGAAGGAGACCCAGTACTTC
CASSAVKGRKETQYF
>TRBD1|TRBJ1-1|many|TRBV7-2
TGTGCCAGCAGCCCCTCCCCACAGGGGTCTTTCGCTGAAGCTTTCTTT
CASSPSPQGSFAEAFF
>.|TRBJ2-1|many|TRBV7-2
TGTGCCAGCAGCCCCTTTGCGGGCTTAACCTCCTACAATGAGCAGTTCTTC
CASSPFAGLTSYNEQFF
>.|TRBJ2-2|many|TRBV2
TGTGCCAGCAGTGAAGGAGTTGCCGGGGAGCTGTTTTTT
CASSEGVAGELFF
>.|TRBJ2-1|.|TRBV6-2/TRBV6-3
TGTGCCACGACCCCGGGGGATCCGCTCTACAATGAGCAGTTCTTC
CATTPGDPLYNEQFF
>.|TRBJ1-5|.|TRBV6-2/TRBV6-3
TGTGCCAGCAGTTGGCTACGGGGGTCGGATCAGCCCCAGCATTTT
CASSWLRGSDQPQHF
>TRBD1|TRBJ1-2|few|TRBV6-5
TGTGCCAGCAGTTACGGACAGGGGGCCCTTGGCTACACCTTC
CASSYGQGALGYTF
>.|TRBJ2-4|.|TRBV13
TGTGCCAGCAGCCCAGGACATACCAAAAACATTCAGTACTTC
CASSPGHTKNIQYF
>.|TRBJ2-7|.|TRBV5-6
TGTGCCAGCAGCGCCTTCGCGAACTACGAGCAGTACTTC
CASSAFANYEQYF
>.|TRBJ1-5|many|TRBV28
TGTGCCAGCAGTTCACAGGGCCCGGGTCAGCCCCAGCATTTT
CASSSQGPGQPQHF
>TRBD1|TRBJ2-4|many|TRBV4-3
TGCGCCAGCAGCCAAGATACGGACAGGGCGGGCATTCAGTACTTC
CASSQDTDRAGIQYF
>TRBD1|TRBJ1-1|few|TRBV20-1
TGCAGTGCTAGAGCAGGGGGTACTGAAGCTTTCTTT
CSARAGGTEAFF
>.|TRBJ1-2|many|TRBV28
TGTGCCAGCAGTCTCCCGGGATCGTATGGCTACACCTTC
CASSLPGSYGYTF
>.|TRBJ1-1|.|TRBV7-1
TGTGCCAGCAGCTCCTGGTACCCCCCCCCTGAAGCTTTCTTT
CASSSWYPPPEAFF
>TRBD1|TRBJ2-7|few|TRBV27
TGTGCCAGCGGACAGGGTATCCCCTACGAGCAGTACTTC
CASGQGIPYEQYF
>.|TRBJ2-3|.|TRBV6-5
TGTGCCAGCACACCCCTCCCCCGGGGCCCAGTACTTAGCACAGATACGCAGTATTTT
CASTPLPRGPVLSTDTQYF
>TRBD1|TRBJ1-1|many|TRBV20-1
TGCAGTGCGACCCAGGGGGAGAACACTGAAGCTTTCTTT
CSATQGENTEAFF
>.|TRBJ1-1|.|TRBV4-2
TGTGCCAGCAGCCAAGATGGAGCAGCGAACACTGAAGCTTTCTTT
CASSQDGAANTEAFF
>TRBD2|TRBJ2-5|many|TRBV6-1
TGTGCCAGCAGCTACACTAGCGCGACCCAAGAGACCCAGTACTTC
CASSYTSATQETQYF
>.|TRBJ1-2|.|TRBV12-3/TRBV12-4
TGTGCCAGTTCTAGGGGGATAGATGGCTACACCTTC
CASSRGIDGYTF
>TRBD1|TRBJ2-7|few|TRBV10-3
TGTGCCATCCTAATACGTCCGGGACAGGGGGGAAACGAGCAGTACTTC
CAILIRPGQGGNEQYF
>.|TRBJ2-5|.|TRBV7-9
TGTGCCAGCAGCTTGGGAGGACCGATGGAGACCCAGTACTTC
CASSLGGPMETQYF
>TRBD2|TRBJ2-2|many|TRBV7-2
TGTGCCAGCAGCTGGGCCGGCGGGGGGACCGGGGAGCTGTTTTTT
CASSWAGGGTGELFF
>TRBD1|TRBJ1-2|few|TRBV6-2/TRBV6-3
TGTGCCAGCAGTTACTTCGGGACAGGGGAAGGCTACACCTTC
CASSYFGTGEGYTF
>.|TRBJ2-5|few|TRBV29-1
TGCAGCGTTGTCAGGGTTGGGCAGGTGACCCAGTACTTC
CSVVRVGQVTQYF
>.|TRBJ1-3|.|TRBV20-1
TGCAGTGCTAGAGATCGGAAGGCAGCCTCTGGAAACACCATATATTTT
CSARDRKAASGNTIYF
>.|TRBJ1-2|.|TRBV7-9
TGTGCCAGCAGCTTAGCGGGTGCAGGGGCGGATGGCTACACCTTC
CASSLAGAGADGYTF
>TRBD2|TRBJ2-3|many|TRBV28
TGTGCCAGCACCCATGGGCGGGGGAGGTACACAGATACGCAGTATTTT
CASTHGRGRYTDTQYF
>.|TRBJ2-6|.|TRBV29-1
TGCAGCGTTGAACCTGGGTCTGGGGCCAACGTCCTGACTTTC
CSVEPGSGANVLTF
>TRBD2|TRBJ2-1|many|TRBV20-1
TGCAGTGCTAGCCAGACTAGCGGGGGACGGAGCTCCTACAATGAGCAGTTCTTC
CSASQTSGGRSSYNEQFF
>TRBD1|TRBJ1-1|.|TRBV4-1
TGCGCCAGCAGCCAAGGGGGGACAGCCTCTGAAGCTTTCTTT
CASSQGGTASEAFF
>.|TRBJ2-1|.|TRBV29-1
TGCAGCGTTGAAGGGATGGGAAGGTCCTACAATGAGCAGTTCTTC
CSVEGMGRSYNEQFF
>TRBD1|TRBJ2-2|.|TRBV24-1
TGTGCCACATCCGGGACAGTTGACACCGGGGAGCTGTTTTTT
CATSGTVDTGELFF
>TRBD2|TRBJ2-5|many|TRBV7-6
TGTGCCAGCAGCGCCCGGACTAGCGGGTATCAAGAGACCCAGTACTTC
CASSARTSGYQETQYF
>.|TRBJ1-1|few|TRBV29-1
TGCAGCGTTGTCGGTGTGGGGGTGACTGAAGCTTTCTTT
CSVVGVGVTEAFF
>.|TRBJ2-7|few|TRBV7-7
TGTGCTAGCAGCTTAGAGATAGGTCGCGAGCAGTACTTC
CASSLEIGREQYF
>TRBD2|TRBJ2-3|few|TRBV7-9
TGTGCCAGCAGATCACTAGCGGCTAGCACAGATACGCAGTATTTT
CASRSLAASTDTQYF
>TRBD1|TRBJ2-5|.|TRBV20-1
TGCAGTGCTTGGGACAGTAATATCGCCCAGTACTTC
CSAWDSNIAQYF
>.|TRBJ2-5|many|TRBV11-2
TGTGCCAGCAGCTTCGGGACGGGGAGTCAAGAGACCCAGTACTTC
CASSFGTGSQETQYF
>.|TRBJ2-1|.|TRBV6-2/TRBV6-3
TGTGCCAGCAGCGACAGGGAGCAGTTCTTC
CASSDREQFF